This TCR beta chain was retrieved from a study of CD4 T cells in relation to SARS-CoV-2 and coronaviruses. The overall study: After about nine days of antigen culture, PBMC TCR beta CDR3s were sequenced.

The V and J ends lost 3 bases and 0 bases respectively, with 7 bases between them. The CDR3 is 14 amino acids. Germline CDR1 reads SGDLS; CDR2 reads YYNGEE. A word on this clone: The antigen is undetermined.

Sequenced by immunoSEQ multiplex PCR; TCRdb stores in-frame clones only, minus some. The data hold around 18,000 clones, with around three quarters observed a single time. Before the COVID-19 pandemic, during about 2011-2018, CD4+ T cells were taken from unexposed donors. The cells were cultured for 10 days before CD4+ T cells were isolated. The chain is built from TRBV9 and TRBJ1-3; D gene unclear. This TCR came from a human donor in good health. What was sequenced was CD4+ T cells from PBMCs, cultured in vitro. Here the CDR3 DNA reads TGTGCCAGCAGCGAAGGGAGCTCTGGAAACACCATATATTTT. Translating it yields CASSEGSSGNTIYF.